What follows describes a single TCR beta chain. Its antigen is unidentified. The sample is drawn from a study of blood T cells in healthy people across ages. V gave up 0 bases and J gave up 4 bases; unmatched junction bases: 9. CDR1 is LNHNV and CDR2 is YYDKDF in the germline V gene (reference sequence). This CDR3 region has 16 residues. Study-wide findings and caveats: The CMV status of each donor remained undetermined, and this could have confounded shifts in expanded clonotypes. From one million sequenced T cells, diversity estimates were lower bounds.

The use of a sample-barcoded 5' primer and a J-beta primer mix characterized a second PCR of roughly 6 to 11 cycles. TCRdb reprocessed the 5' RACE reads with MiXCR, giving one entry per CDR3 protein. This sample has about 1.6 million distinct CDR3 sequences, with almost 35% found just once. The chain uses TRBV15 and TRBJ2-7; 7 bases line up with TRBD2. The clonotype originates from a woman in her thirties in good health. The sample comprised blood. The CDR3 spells CATSRDLAGTTYEQYF. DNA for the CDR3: TGTGCCACCAGCAGAGATCTCGCGGGGACTACTTACGAGCAGTACTTC. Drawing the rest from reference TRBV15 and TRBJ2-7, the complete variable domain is DAMVIQNPRYQVTQFGKPVTLSCSQTLNHNVMYWYQQKSSQAPKLLFHYYDKDFNNEADTPDNFQSRRPNTSFCFLDIRSPGLGDTAMYLCATSRDLAGTTYEQYFGPGTRLTVT.